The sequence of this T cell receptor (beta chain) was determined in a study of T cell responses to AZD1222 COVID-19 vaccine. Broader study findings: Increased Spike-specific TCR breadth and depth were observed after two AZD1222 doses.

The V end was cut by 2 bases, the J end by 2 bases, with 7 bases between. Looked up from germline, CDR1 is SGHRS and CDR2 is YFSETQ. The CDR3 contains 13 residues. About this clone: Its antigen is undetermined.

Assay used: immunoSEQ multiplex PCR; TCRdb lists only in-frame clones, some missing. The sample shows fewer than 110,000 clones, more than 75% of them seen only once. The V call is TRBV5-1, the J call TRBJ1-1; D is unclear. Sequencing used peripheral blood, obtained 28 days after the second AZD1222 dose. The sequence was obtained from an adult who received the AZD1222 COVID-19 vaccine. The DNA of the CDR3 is TGCGCCAGCAGCTTACAACCAAACACTGAAGCTTTCTTT. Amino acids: CASSLQPNTEAFF.